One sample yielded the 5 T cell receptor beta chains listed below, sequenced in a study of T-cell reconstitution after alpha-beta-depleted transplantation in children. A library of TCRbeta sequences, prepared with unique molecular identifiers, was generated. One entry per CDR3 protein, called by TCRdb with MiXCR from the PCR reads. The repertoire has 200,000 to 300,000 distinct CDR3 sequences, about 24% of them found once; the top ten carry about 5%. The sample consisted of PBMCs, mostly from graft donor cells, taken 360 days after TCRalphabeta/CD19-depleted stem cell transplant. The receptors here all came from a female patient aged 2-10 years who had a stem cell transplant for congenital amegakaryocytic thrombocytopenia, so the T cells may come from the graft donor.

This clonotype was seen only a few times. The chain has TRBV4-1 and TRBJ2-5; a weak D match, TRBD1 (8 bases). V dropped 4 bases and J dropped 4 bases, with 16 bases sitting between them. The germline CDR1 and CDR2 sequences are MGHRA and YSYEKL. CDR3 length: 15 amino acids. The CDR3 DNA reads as TGCGCCAGCAGCCGCACACAGGGGGGGGGAGAGACCCAGTACTTC. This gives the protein CASSRTQGGGETQYF.

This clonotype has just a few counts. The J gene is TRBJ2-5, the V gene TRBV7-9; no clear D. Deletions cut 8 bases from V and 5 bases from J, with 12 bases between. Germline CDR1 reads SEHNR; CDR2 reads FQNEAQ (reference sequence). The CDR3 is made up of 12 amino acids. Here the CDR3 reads CASAYGGETQYF. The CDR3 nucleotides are TGTGCCAGCGCGTATGGTGGGGAGACCCAGTACTTC.

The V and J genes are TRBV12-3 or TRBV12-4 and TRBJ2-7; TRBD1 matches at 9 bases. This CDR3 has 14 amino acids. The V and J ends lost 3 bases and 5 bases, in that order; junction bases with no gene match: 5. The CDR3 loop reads CASSFWDRAHEQYF. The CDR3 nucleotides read TGTGCCAGCAGTTTCTGGGACAGGGCCCACGAGCAGTACTTC.

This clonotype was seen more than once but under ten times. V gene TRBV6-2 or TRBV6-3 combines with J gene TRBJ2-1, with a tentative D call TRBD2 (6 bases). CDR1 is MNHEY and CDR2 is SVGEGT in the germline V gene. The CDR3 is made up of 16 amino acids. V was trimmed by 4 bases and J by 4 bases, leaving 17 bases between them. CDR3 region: CASSLLWGELYNEQFF. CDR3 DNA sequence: TGTGCCAGCAGTTTACTCTGGGGGGAGCTGTACAATGAGCAGTTCTTC.

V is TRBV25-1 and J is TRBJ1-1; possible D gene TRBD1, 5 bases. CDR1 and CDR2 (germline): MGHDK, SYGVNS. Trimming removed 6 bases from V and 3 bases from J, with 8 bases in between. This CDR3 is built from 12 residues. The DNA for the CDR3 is TGTGCCAGCAGGTTAGGGGACACTGAAGCTTTCTTT. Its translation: CASRLGDTEAFF. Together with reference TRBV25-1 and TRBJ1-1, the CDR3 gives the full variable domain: EADIYQTPRYLVIGTGKKITLECSQTMGHDKMYWYQQDPGMELHLIHYSYGVNSTEKGDLSSESTVSRIRTEHFPLTLESARPSHTSQYLCASRLGDTEAFFGQGTRLTVV.